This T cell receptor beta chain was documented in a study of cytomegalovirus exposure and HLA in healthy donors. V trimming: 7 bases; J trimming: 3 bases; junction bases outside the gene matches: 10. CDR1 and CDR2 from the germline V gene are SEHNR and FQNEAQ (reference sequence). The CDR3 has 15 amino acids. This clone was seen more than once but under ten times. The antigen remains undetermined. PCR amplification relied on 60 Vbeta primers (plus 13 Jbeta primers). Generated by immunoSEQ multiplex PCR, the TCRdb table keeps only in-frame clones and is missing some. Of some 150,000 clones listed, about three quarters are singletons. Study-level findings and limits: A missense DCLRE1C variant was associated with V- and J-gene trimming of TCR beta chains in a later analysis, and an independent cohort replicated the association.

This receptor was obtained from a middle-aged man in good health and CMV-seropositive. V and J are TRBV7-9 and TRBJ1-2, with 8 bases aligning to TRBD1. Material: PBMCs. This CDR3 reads CASIPTGVNYYGYTF. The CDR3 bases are TGTGCCAGCATCCCGACAGGGGTTAATTACTATGGCTACACCTTC.